The present entry profiles one T cell receptor (beta chain) with its context. The data belong to a study of blood T cell repertoires in COVID-19. The CDR3 spans 13 residues. The V end lost 7 bases, the J end lost 10 bases, and 14 bases lay between the germline ends. Germline V gives CDR1 MDHEN, CDR2 SYDVKM. Sequenced by immunoSEQ multiplex PCR; TCRdb stores in-frame clones only, minus some. This sample carries 250,000 to 350,000 clones, about nine tenths of them seen once, and the ten largest clones take 2.5% to 3.5%. The receptor's source is a woman aged 30 to 39 with active or convalescent COVID-19. The sample was peripheral blood. The chain carries TRBV28 and TRBJ1-6; a weak D match, TRBD1 (5 bases). CDR3 in amino acids: CASTPGGGSPLHF. DNA of the CDR3: TGTGCCAGCACCCCCGGGGGTGGGTCACCCCTCCACTTT. The whole variable domain, filled in from reference TRBV28 and TRBJ1-6, reads DVKVTQSSRYLVKRTGEKVFLECVQDMDHENMFWYRQDPGLGLRLIYFSYDVKMKEKGDIPEGYSVSREKKERFSLILESASTNQTSMYLCASTPGGGSPLHFGNGTRLTVT.